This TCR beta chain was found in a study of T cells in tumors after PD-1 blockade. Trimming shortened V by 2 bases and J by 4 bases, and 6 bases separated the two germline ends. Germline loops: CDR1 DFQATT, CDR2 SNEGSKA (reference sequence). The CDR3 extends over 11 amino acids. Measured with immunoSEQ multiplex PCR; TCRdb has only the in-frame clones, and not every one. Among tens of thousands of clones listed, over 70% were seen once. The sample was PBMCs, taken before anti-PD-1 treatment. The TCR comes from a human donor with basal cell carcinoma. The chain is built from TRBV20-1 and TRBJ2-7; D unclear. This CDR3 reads CSARHNYEQYF. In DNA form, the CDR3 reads TGCAGTGCTAGACACAATTACGAGCAGTACTTC.